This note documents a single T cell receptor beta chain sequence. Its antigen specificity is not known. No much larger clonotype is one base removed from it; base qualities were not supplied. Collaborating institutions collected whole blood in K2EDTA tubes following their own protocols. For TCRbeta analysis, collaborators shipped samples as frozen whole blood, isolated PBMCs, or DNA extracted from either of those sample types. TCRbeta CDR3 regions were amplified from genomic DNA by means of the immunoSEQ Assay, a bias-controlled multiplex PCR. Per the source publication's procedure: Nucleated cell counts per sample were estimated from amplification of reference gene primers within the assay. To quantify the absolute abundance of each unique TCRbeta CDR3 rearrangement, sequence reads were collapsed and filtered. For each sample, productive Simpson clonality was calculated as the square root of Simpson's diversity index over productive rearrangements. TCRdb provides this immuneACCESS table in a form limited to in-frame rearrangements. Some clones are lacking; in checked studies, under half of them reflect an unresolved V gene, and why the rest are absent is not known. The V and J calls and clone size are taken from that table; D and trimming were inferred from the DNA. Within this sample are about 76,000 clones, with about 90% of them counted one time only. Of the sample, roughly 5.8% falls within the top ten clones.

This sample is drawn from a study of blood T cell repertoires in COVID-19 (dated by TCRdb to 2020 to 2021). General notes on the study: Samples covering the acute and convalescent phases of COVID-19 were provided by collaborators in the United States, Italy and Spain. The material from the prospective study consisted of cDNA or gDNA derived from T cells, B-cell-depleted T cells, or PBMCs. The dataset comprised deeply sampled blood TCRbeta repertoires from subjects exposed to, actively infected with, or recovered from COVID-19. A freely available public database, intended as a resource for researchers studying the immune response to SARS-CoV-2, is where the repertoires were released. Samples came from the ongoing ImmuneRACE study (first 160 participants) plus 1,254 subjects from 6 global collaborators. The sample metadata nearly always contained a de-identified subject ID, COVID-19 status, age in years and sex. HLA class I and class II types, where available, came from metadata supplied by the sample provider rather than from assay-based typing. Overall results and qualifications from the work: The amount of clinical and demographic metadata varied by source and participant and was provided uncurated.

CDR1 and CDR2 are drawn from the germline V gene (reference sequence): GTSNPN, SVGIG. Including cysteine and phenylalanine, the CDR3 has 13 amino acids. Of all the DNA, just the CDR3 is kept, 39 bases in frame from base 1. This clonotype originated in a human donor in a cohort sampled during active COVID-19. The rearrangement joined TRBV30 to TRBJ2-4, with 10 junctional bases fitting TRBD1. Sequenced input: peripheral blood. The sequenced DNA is TGTGCTGCAAAGACAGGGGGCGGTGGCATTCAGTACTTC. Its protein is CAAKTGGGGIQYF. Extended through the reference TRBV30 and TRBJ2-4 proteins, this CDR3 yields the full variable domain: SQTIHQWPATLVQPVGSPLSLECTVEGTSNPNLYWYRQAAGRGLQLLFYSVGIGQISSEVPQNLSASRPQDRQFILSSKKLLLSDSGFYLCAAKTGGGGIQYFGAGTRLSVL.